This is a list of T cell receptor beta chains from one sample in a study of blood T cell repertoires in COVID-19. Data came from immunoSEQ multiplex PCR; TCRdb stores just in-frame clones and leaves some out. The sample carries 130,000 to 150,000 clones, approximately 89% recorded once. Sequencing input: peripheral blood. These receptors were collected from a human donor in a cohort sampled during active COVID-19. The CDR3 runs from the conserved cysteine through the conserved F or W. The D gene is left open where the match is weak. Clone size is stated in some rows and not others, as once, few, many or a class when expanded.

d_call j_call clone_size v_call cdr3_aa cdr3_nt
- TRBJ2-1 - TRBV7-2 CASSLIHGGLNEQFF TGTGCCAGCAGCTTAATTCACGGGGGGCTCAATGAGCAGTTCTTC
- TRBJ1-2 - TRBV5-1 CASSFGREDGYTF TGCGCCAGCAGCTTTGGCAGGGAAGATGGCTACACCTTC
- TRBJ2-3 - TRBV9 CASSVYPGGADTQYF TGTGCCAGCAGCGTATATCCGGGGGGCGCAGATACGCAGTATTTT
- TRBJ2-1 - TRBV10-1 CASSAGKGRINEQFF TGCGCCAGCAGTGCCGGGAAAGGGAGGATCAATGAGCAGTTCTTC
TRBD1 TRBJ1-5 - TRBV4-3 CASSQDTGGQPQHF TGCGCCAGCAGCCAAGATACAGGGGGACAGCCCCAGCATTTT
- TRBJ1-4 - TRBV5-1 CASSVGVTNEKLFF TGCGCCAGCAGCGTAGGGGTGACTAATGAAAAACTGTTTTTT
- TRBJ2-3 - TRBV6-1 CASSEFAGTDTDTQYF TGTGCCAGCAGTGAATTCGCAGGGACTGACACAGATACGCAGTATTTT
- TRBJ2-2 - TRBV5-1 CASSLLPNTGELFF TGCGCCAGCAGCTTGCTTCCGAACACCGGGGAGCTGTTTTTT
TRBD1 TRBJ1-1 - TRBV10-3 CATRTGLNTEAFF TGTGCCACCCGGACAGGACTTAACACTGAAGCTTTCTTT
- TRBJ1-2 - TRBV19 CASSRREGGYTF TGTGCCAGTAGTAGACGGGAGGGTGGCTACACCTTC
- TRBJ1-5 few TRBV5-3 CARSLPGGQPQHF TGTGCCAGAAGCTTGCCGGGGGGGCAGCCCCAGCATTTT
- TRBJ2-2 - TRBV7-9 CASLPRVRDTGELFF TGTGCCAGCCTCCCCAGGGTTAGGGACACCGGGGAGCTGTTTTTT
TRBD1 TRBJ1-2 - TRBV7-9 CASSLDRGYGYTF TGTGCCAGCAGCCTGGACAGGGGATATGGCTACACCTTC
- TRBJ1-2 - TRBV11-1 CASSLGGRVGYTF TGTGCCAGCAGCTTGGGAGGCAGGGTTGGCTACACCTTC
- TRBJ1-1 - TRBV19 CASSISDFWGTEAFF TGTGCCAGTAGTATTAGCGACTTTTGGGGCACTGAAGCTTTCTTT
TRBD2 TRBJ2-5 - TRBV3-1/TRBV3-2 CASSQGRAGGLAGQYF TGTGCCAGCAGCCAAGGTCGAGCGGGGGGCCTAGCAGGCCAGTACTTC
TRBD2 TRBJ2-7 - TRBV30 CAWSGPSGLAYEQYF TGTGCCTGGAGTGGGCCTAGCGGGTTGGCTTACGAGCAGTACTTC
TRBD1 TRBJ1-2 - TRBV19 CASSIRRGAYGYTF TGTGCCAGTAGTATTCGCAGGGGGGCCTATGGCTACACCTTC
- TRBJ2-2 - TRBV11-3 CASSLTPLGPLTGELFF TGTGCCAGCAGCTTAACCCCTCTGGGGCCTTTAACCGGGGAGCTGTTTTTT
- TRBJ1-1 few TRBV18 CASSPQRNTEAFF TGTGCCAGCTCCCCACAGAGAAACACTGAAGCTTTCTTT
- TRBJ1-2 - TRBV18 CASSPTGIRANYGYTF TGTGCCAGCTCACCTACAGGGATTAGAGCTAACTATGGCTACACCTTC
TRBD1 TRBJ2-2 - TRBV7-7 CASSTMTGGNTGELFF TGTGCCAGCAGCACGATGACAGGGGGGAACACCGGGGAGCTGTTTTTT
TRBD2 TRBJ2-3 - TRBV3-1/TRBV3-2 CASSTTSGVSTDTQYF TGTGCCAGCAGTACTACTAGCGGGGTTAGCACAGATACGCAGTATTTT
- TRBJ1-2 - TRBV18 CASSPGENYGYTF TGTGCCAGCTCACCAGGGGAGAACTATGGCTACACCTTC
TRBD1 TRBJ2-7 once TRBV15 CATSRPQGREQYF TGTGCCACCAGCAGACCACAGGGGCGTGAGCAGTACTTC
TRBD2 TRBJ2-7 - TRBV7-8 CASSQTSGGPISYEQYF TGTGCCAGCAGCCAGACTAGCGGGGGGCCAATTTCCTACGAGCAGTACTTC
- TRBJ2-3 - TRBV5-1 CASSQTTTDTQYF TGCGCCAGCAGCCAGACTACCACAGATACGCAGTATTTT
TRBD1 TRBJ1-1 - TRBV29-1 CSVEGQGARHTEAFF TGCAGCGTAGAGGGACAGGGGGCAAGGCACACTGAAGCTTTCTTT
TRBD2 TRBJ2-3 - TRBV11-2 CASSPGLEVDTQYF TGTGCCAGCAGCCCGGGACTAGAGGTAGATACGCAGTATTTT
TRBD1 TRBJ2-7 - TRBV10-3 CAIQRVQGGSYEQYF TGTGCCATCCAGAGGGTACAGGGGGGATCCTACGAGCAGTACTTC
TRBD1 TRBJ2-7 - TRBV7-6 CASSLQRQGAYEQYF TGTGCCAGCAGCTTACAGCGGCAGGGGGCTTACGAGCAGTACTTC
- TRBJ1-1 - TRBV2 CASRGPEAFF TGTGCCAGCAGGGGCCCCGAAGCTTTCTTT
- TRBJ1-6 - TRBV7-2 CASSSRTGYNSPLHF TGTGCCAGCAGCTCGAGGACGGGGTATAATTCACCCCTCCACTTT
- TRBJ1-1 - TRBV10-3 CAISESKQNTEAFF TGTGCCATCAGTGAGTCGAAACAGAACACTGAAGCTTTCTTT
- TRBJ2-5 - TRBV5-5 CASSLGVHSAQETQYF TGTGCCAGCAGCTTGGGTGTCCACTCTGCCCAAGAGACCCAGTACTTC
- TRBJ1-1 - TRBV6-5 CASSYDGQSNTEAFF TGTGCCAGCAGTTACGATGGACAGTCGAACACTGAAGCTTTCTTT
- TRBJ1-5 - TRBV6-6 CASMWYNNQPQHF TGTGCCAGCATGTGGTACAACAATCAGCCCCAGCATTTT
- TRBJ1-1 once TRBV27 CASSQVLNTEAFF TGTGCCAGCAGTCAGGTGTTGAACACTGAAGCTTTCTTT
- TRBJ1-1 - TRBV28 CASSRRAYTEAFF TGTGCCAGCAGTCGCAGGGCGTACACTGAAGCTTTCTTT
- TRBJ2-7 - TRBV15 CATSRDELGQISYEQYF TGTGCCACCAGCAGAGATGAATTAGGACAAATCTCCTACGAGCAGTACTTC
- TRBJ2-1 - TRBV11-2 CASSYLLGLRNNEQFF TGTGCCAGCAGTTATCTGCTGGGGCTTAGGAACAATGAGCAGTTCTTC
TRBD1 TRBJ1-4 - TRBV7-9 CASSSTGLPNEKLFF TGTGCCAGCAGCTCGACAGGGCTCCCTAATGAAAAACTGTTTTTT
TRBD1 TRBJ2-7 - TRBV10-3 CAISDGDRGFNEQYF TGTGCCATCAGTGATGGAGACAGGGGGTTCAACGAGCAGTACTTC
- TRBJ1-1 - TRBV21-1 CASRGTGGEDTEAFF TGTGCCAGCAGGGGGACAGGGGGCGAGGACACTGAAGCTTTCTTT
- TRBJ2-5 - TRBV15 CATSRDPTVGGGTQYF TGTGCCACCAGCAGAGATCCGACAGTAGGGGGTGGGACCCAGTACTTC
- TRBJ2-1 - TRBV27 CASSPGTLRNEQFF TGTGCCAGCAGTCCCGGGACATTGCGCAATGAGCAGTTCTTC
- TRBJ1-2 - TRBV27 CASSLTVSNYGYTF TGTGCCAGCAGTTTAACAGTTTCTAACTATGGCTACACCTTC
TRBD1 TRBJ1-1 - TRBV29-1 CSVIQGTLTEAFF TGCAGCGTTATACAGGGGACATTGACTGAAGCTTTCTTT